A single sample gave rise to the 21 T cell receptor beta chains below, sequenced in a study of blood T cell repertoires in COVID-19. Sequencing used immunoSEQ multiplex PCR; TCRdb keeps in-frame clones, though not all of them. Seen here are 100,000 to 150,000 clones, 70% to 90% observed once, and the top ten hold approximately 1.2%. Sequencing input: peripheral blood. The receptors originated from an elderly woman with acute or convalescent COVID-19.

J is TRBJ2-1 and V is TRBV5-6, with TRBD2 identical over 8 bases. The V gene's germline CDR1 is SGHDT and CDR2 YYEEEE. The CDR3 has 17 amino acids. The V segment lost 2 bases and the J segment 4 bases; nucleotides outside the gene matches: 11. This CDR3 is CASSFEFSGTSYNEQFF. The CDR3 bases are TGTGCCAGCAGCTTCGAATTTAGCGGGACGTCATACAATGAGCAGTTCTTC.

The chain recombines TRBV9 with TRBJ1-2, with 7 nucleotides matching TRBD1. The trim removed 3 bases at V and 3 bases at J, leaving 5 bases unmatched. The CDR3 runs to 14 residues. CDR1 SGDLS and CDR2 YYNGEE come from the germline V gene. CDR3 sequence reads: CASSATGIDYGYTF. CDR3 coding DNA: TGTGCCAGCAGCGCGACAGGGATTGACTATGGCTACACCTTC.

The chain recombines TRBV19 with TRBJ1-2; D might be TRBD1 (5 bases). V was shortened by 7 bases and J by 1 base, with 16 bases between the two germline ends. The CDR3 consists of 15 residues. From germline, CDR1 is LNHDA and CDR2 SQIVND (reference sequence). CDR3 in DNA: TGTGCCAGTACCACCGGGACTTCTTTTAACTATGGCTACACCTTC. Amino acids: CASTTGTSFNYGYTF. The full variable domain, its missing parts supplied by reference TRBV19 and TRBJ1-2, is DGGITQSPKYLFRKEGQNVTLSCEQNLNHDAMYWYRQDPGQGLRLIYYSQIVNDFQKGDIAEGYSVSREKKESFPLTVTSAQKNPTAFYLCASTTGTSFNYGYTFGSGTRLTVV.

The chain is built from TRBV19 and TRBJ1-2; 7 bases are shared with TRBD1. The V gene end was trimmed by 5 bases and the J gene end by 4 bases; junction bases not matched to a gene: 7. CDR1 and CDR2 from the germline V gene are LNHDA and SQIVND (reference sequence). This CDR3 is built from 14 residues. The CDR3 DNA follows: TGTGCCAGTAGTCTGGGACAGTCGGGCTATGGCTACACCTTC. Translated: CASSLGQSGYGYTF.

The J gene is TRBJ1-5, the V gene TRBV19, with D perhaps TRBD1 (5 bases). V lost 5 bases and J lost 2, with 22 bases in between. The CDR3 extends over 18 amino acids. Per the germline V gene, CDR1 is LNHDA and CDR2 is SQIVND (reference sequence). Written as DNA, the CDR3 is TGTGCCAGTAGTTCTCCCGGCGGAGGGGTGGGTGGCAATCAGCCCCAGCATTTT. It codes for CASSSPGGGVGGNQPQHF.

This clone was detected a few times. The chain joins TRBV7-9 to TRBJ2-2; D is perhaps TRBD1 (6 bases). Germline CDR1 and CDR2: SEHNR and FQNEAQ (reference sequence). CDR3 length: 14 residues. Trimming stripped 6 bases from V and 3 bases from J, with 11 bases between. CDR3 coding DNA: TGTGCCAGCAGTTTCAGACAGGACACCGGGGAGCTGTTTTTT. This codes for CASSFRQDTGELFF.

The J gene is TRBJ2-7, the V gene TRBV23-1, with 9 bases fitting TRBD1. TRBV23-1 has ORF status, its function being uncertain. With V trimmed by 0 bases and J by 0 bases, 12 bases remained unmatched. There are 19 residues in the CDR3. The CDR3 nucleotides are TGCGCCAGCAGTCAATCTAGACAGGGGGAGAATATTAGCTCCTACGAGCAGTACTTC. It translates to CASSQSRQGENISSYEQYF.

The rearrangement joins TRBV6-2 or TRBV6-3 to TRBJ1-5; TRBD1 might be the D (5 bases). The germline V gene has CDR1 MNHEY and CDR2 SVGEGT. The length of the CDR3 is 14 residues. Trimming left V 7 bases short and J 1 base short, with 11 bases between. As DNA, the CDR3 is TGTGCCAGCAACCCGGACAACAGCAATCAGCCCCAGCATTTT. Translation: CASNPDNSNQPQHF.

The V call is TRBV7-2, the J call TRBJ2-7; TRBD2 aligns across 8 bases. The germline V gene has CDR1 SGHTA and CDR2 FQGNSA. J gave up 1 base and V 4 bases, and 12 bases lay outside the gene matches. The CDR3 has 17 amino acids. CDR3 in amino acids: CASSSVALAGRSYEQYF. The DNA of the CDR3 is TGTGCCAGCAGCTCTGTCGCCTTAGCGGGGAGGTCCTACGAGCAGTACTTC.

V gene TRBV6-5 combines with J gene TRBJ2-7, with 8 positions matching TRBD2. V shed 9 bases and J 1 base; nucleotides not matched to a gene: 11. This CDR3 has 15 residues. In germline, CDR1 is MNHEY, CDR2 SVGAGI. In nucleotides, the CDR3 is TGTGCCAGTACCCTTGCCTCGGGGGGGTCCTACGAGCAGTACTTC. It specifies CASTLASGGSYEQYF.

The table lists this clone with a few counts. The V and J genes are TRBV6-5 and TRBJ2-1; 9 nucleotides match TRBD2. There are 15 residues in the CDR3. Germline CDR1 reads MNHEY; CDR2 reads SVGAGI. V was pared by 4 bases and J by 6 bases, with 7 bases of the junction left unmatched. This CDR3 is CASSFIAGVGNEQFF. The CDR3 DNA reads TGTGCCAGCAGTTTCATAGCGGGAGTTGGCAATGAGCAGTTCTTC.

The CDR3 loop is CASSSTGPARYEQYF. The DNA of the CDR3 is TGTGCCAGCAGCTCGACAGGGCCCGCGCGTTACGAGCAGTACTTC. V gene TRBV11-2 combines with J gene TRBJ2-7, with TRBD1 matching 7 bases. V was clipped by 4 bases and J by 4 bases; unmatched bases: 10. Germline CDR1 and CDR2: SGHAT and FQNNGV. The CDR3 totals 15 residues.

Remarks on this clone: Distinct nucleotide sequences in the sample also encode this CDR3. The V and J genes are TRBV18 and TRBJ1-2; perhaps TRBD1 as D (5 bases). With 3 bases removed from V and 5 bases from J, the gap between germline ends came to 10 bases. CDR3 length: 13 residues. Germline V lookup: CDR1 KGHSH, CDR2 LQKENI. CDR3 sequence reads: CASSPVDSYGYTF. CDR3 nucleotides: TGTGCCAGCTCACCGGTAGACAGTTATGGCTACACCTTC.

The V gene is TRBV4-3, the J gene TRBJ1-2, with D unresolved. There are 15 residues in the CDR3. Germline V CDR1 and CDR2: LGHNA, YSLEER. The V end was cut by 2 bases, the J end by 4 bases, with 14 bases between. For the CDR3, the DNA is TGCGCCAGCAGCCAAAGTAGTAGGACTTTCTATGGCTACACCTTC. Translating gives CASSQSSRTFYGYTF.

The rearrangement links TRBV6-5 to TRBJ1-2; 9 bases are shared with TRBD1. The CDR3 runs to 14 residues. V gave up 6 bases and J gave up 8 bases; unmatched junction bases: 10. Germline CDR1 is MNHEY and CDR2 is SVGAGI. The CDR3 sequence is CASSPTGGAGGYTF. The CDR3, as DNA: TGTGCCAGCAGCCCCACAGGGGGCGCGGGAGGCTACACCTTC.

This clone showed up just once. The chain couples TRBV5-1 to TRBJ2-1; 15 bases fit TRBD2. The CDR3 contains 21 residues. Germline V gene data show CDR1 as SGHRS and CDR2 as YFSETQ. Unmatched junction bases numbered 19, after V lost 5 bases and J lost 4 bases. The CDR3 nucleotides read TGCGCCAGCAGTTCCAAAAACGGGACTAGCGGGAGGACCTATTCATACAATGAGCAGTTCTTC. Its protein is CASSSKNGTSGRTYSYNEQFF.

In its sample, this clone was seen a few times. Other DNA sequences in the sample encode the same CDR3. The chain combines TRBV5-1 with TRBJ1-1; 7 nucleotides agree with TRBD1. The CDR3 runs to 14 residues. CDR1 is SGHRS and CDR2 is YFSETQ in the germline V gene. V shed 4 bases, J shed 2 bases, and the junction held 5 bases outside the gene matches. The CDR3 sequence: CASSPGTANTEAFF. The CDR3 nucleotides are TGCGCCAGCAGCCCGGGGACAGCCAACACTGAAGCTTTCTTT.

The chain joins TRBV19 to TRBJ2-5; D possibly corresponds to TRBD1 (6 bases). Trimming pared 1 base from V and 1 base from J, leaving 10 bases between. In germline, CDR1 is LNHDA, CDR2 SQIVND (reference sequence). The CDR3 runs 15 residues. In nucleotides, the CDR3 is TGTGCCAGTAGTATAGCGGGACACCTCCAAGAGACCCAGTACTTC. Its translation: CASSIAGHLQETQYF.

This clone was counted only a few times. This chain joins TRBV29-1 and TRBJ2-1; D may be TRBD2 (6 bases). Germline-derived CDR1 and CDR2 are SQVTM and ANQGSEA. The ends were cut back, 6 bases at V and 1 base at J, with 13 bases in the middle. The CDR3 has 14 amino acids. The CDR3 spells CSVSGGSSYNEQFF. The CDR3 bases are TGCAGCGTCTCAGGAGGGAGTTCCTACAATGAGCAGTTCTTC.

The chain combines TRBV15 with TRBJ1-2, with a weak D call TRBD1 (5 bases). Trimming removed 0 bases at V and 4 bases at J, with 12 bases between. The CDR3 totals 15 residues. CDR1 LNHNV and CDR2 YYDKDF come from the germline V gene (reference sequence). The CDR3 reads CATSRDRGGIYGYTF. CDR3 sequence (DNA): TGTGCCACCAGCAGAGATCGCGGGGGGATCTATGGCTACACCTTC.

The chain combines TRBV5-1 with TRBJ2-5, with TRBD2 matching 9 bases. V gave up 0 bases and J gave up 6 bases; unmatched junction bases: 6. Per the germline V gene, CDR1 is SGHRS and CDR2 is YFSETQ. CDR3 length: 15 amino acids. DNA of the CDR3: TGCGCCAGCAGCTTGGTAGCTAGCGGGGTTAAGACCCAGTACTTC. Its protein is CASSLVASGVKTQYF.